The 29 T cell receptor beta chains in this list originate from one sample, sequenced in a study of cytomegalovirus exposure and HLA in healthy donors. It was with 60 Vbeta and 13 Jbeta primers that the PCR ran. Profiled with immunoSEQ multiplex PCR; TCRdb holds only in-frame clones, not every one. Altogether fewer than 250,000 clones are present, 70% to 85% being singletons, with the ten largest covering about 0.23%. Source material: PBMCs. Receptors originate from a girl aged 2-10 years in good health and CMV-seronegative.

The chain recombines TRBV29-1 with TRBJ1-1; maybe TRBD1 (6 bases). CDR1 and CDR2 (germline): SQVTM, ANQGSEA. The CDR3 sequence is 14 residues long. Between the trimmed V and J ends, which lost 8 bases and 2 bases, there was a span of 18 bases. The CDR3 DNA follows: TGCAGCTGGGCCAGGGGACACCAAAACACTGAAGCTTTCTTT. As protein: CSWARGHQNTEAFF.

The rearrangement uses TRBV29-1 and TRBJ1-1; 9 positions agree with TRBD1. J lost 6 bases, V lost 6 bases, and 8 bases had no gene match. The germline CDR1 and CDR2 sequences are SQVTM and ANQGSEA. CDR3 size: 13 residues. CDR3 amino acids: CSVWDRDSAEAFF. The CDR3 nucleotides are TGCAGCGTCTGGGACAGGGATTCCGCTGAAGCTTTCTTT.

This clone has only one observation. The chain combines TRBV7-7 with TRBJ2-1; TRBD1 aligns across 9 bases. The CDR3 is made up of 15 amino acids. The germline CDR1 and CDR2 sequences are SSHAT and FNYEAQ (reference sequence). Trimming cost V 5 bases and J 6 bases; bases outside gene matches: 8. CDR3 coding DNA: TGTGCCAGCAGCCCCCGCTCGGACAGGGGCAATGAGCAGTTCTTC. Amino acids: CASSPRSDRGNEQFF.

J is TRBJ2-5 and V is TRBV5-1; a possible D gene is TRBD2 (5 bases). Germline V gives CDR1 SGHRS, CDR2 YFSETQ. The CDR3 totals 14 residues. V lost 7 bases, J lost 3 bases, and 16 bases lay in between. The CDR3 region has the DNA TGCGCCAGCTACCCTTCTACGGGAAAAGAGACCCAGTACTTC. It codes for CASYPSTGKETQYF.

V and J are TRBV27 and TRBJ2-3; D not resolved. Germline V CDR1 and CDR2: MNHEY, SMNVEV (reference sequence). The V gene lost 6 bases and the J gene lost 0 bases, with 13 bases spanning the gap. The CDR3 extends over 15 amino acids. The CDR3 bases are TGTGCCAGCAGCCCAGCCAGCGCTAGCACAGATACGCAGTATTTT. Translating it yields CASSPASASTDTQYF.

This clone was found a few times. The chain combines TRBV6-5 with TRBJ2-7; 7 bases map to TRBD2. CDR1 and CDR2 (germline): MNHEY, SVGAGI. There are 13 residues in the CDR3. V gave up 7 bases and J gave up 6 bases; unmatched junction bases: 9. The CDR3 DNA reads as TGTGCCAGCATCCAGGTGGGAGGGATCGAGCAGTACTTC. Protein product: CASIQVGGIEQYF.

This rearrangement joins TRBV2 to TRBJ2-1, with unresolved D. The CDR3 totals 17 residues. Germline CDR1 and CDR2: SNHLY and FYNNEI. Deletions cut 4 bases from V and 0 bases from J, with 16 bases between. CDR3 region: CASSGHSPGSSYNEQFF. For the CDR3, the DNA is TGTGCCAGCAGTGGGCATTCACCAGGAAGCTCCTACAATGAGCAGTTCTTC.

The chain joins TRBV6-5 to TRBJ1-5; maybe TRBD1 (5 bases). CDR1 MNHEY and CDR2 SVGAGI come from the germline V gene. CDR3 length: 14 amino acids. V was pared by 0 bases and J by 5 bases, with 8 bases between. The CDR3 sequence is CASSYSRGDQPQHF. The CDR3 DNA sequence: TGTGCCAGCAGTTACTCGCGGGGGGATCAGCCCCAGCATTTT.

The chain links TRBV19 to TRBJ1-2, with D possibly TRBD1 on 5 matching bases. Deletions cut 5 bases from V and 8 bases from J, with 18 bases between. The CDR3 consists of 14 residues. CDR1 LNHDA and CDR2 SQIVND come from the germline V gene (reference sequence). CDR3 sequence (DNA): TGTGCCAGTAGTGTTGGGGCGGGGCTAGCGGGCTACACCTTC. Its translation is CASSVGAGLAGYTF.

The genes are TRBV5-4 and TRBJ2-3; 7 bases align to TRBD2. The CDR3 runs 13 residues. Unmatched junction bases numbered 1, after V lost 2 bases and J lost 4 bases. Germline V gene data show CDR1 as SGHNT and CDR2 as YYREEE (reference sequence). The CDR3 is CASSFGGADTQYF. The DNA of the CDR3 is TGTGCCAGCAGCTTTGGGGGGGCAGATACGCAGTATTTT. Based on the CDR3 plus reference TRBV5-4 and TRBJ2-3, the full variable domain is ETGVTQSPTHLIKTRGQQVTLRCSSQSGHNTVSWYQQALGQGPQFIFQYYREEENGRGNFPPRFSGLQFPNYSSELNVNALELDDSALYLCASSFGGADTQYFGPGTRLTVL.

This chain links TRBV27 with TRBJ1-2; 11 positions agree with TRBD1. Germline CDR1 MNHEY, CDR2 SMNVEV (reference sequence). The CDR3 contains 14 residues. V gave up 5 bases and J gave up 6 bases; unmatched junction bases: 5. The CDR3 protein is CASSPGTGGNGYTF. Here the CDR3 DNA reads TGTGCCAGCAGTCCTGGGACAGGGGGGAATGGCTACACCTTC.

This clone was picked up one time. This chain uses TRBV27 with TRBJ2-7, with D perhaps TRBD1 (6 bases). Trimming left V 3 bases short and J 3 bases short, with 12 bases between. The CDR3 is made up of 14 amino acids. The germline V gene has CDR1 MNHEY and CDR2 SMNVEV (reference sequence). The DNA of the CDR3 is TGTGCCAGCAGTTTTATGGGGGCGGGCTACGAGCAGTACTTC. Protein sequence: CASSFMGAGYEQYF.

This clone has a handful of counts. The V call is TRBV6-5, the J call TRBJ1-2; D gene unclear. The V gene's germline CDR1 is MNHEY and CDR2 SVGAGI. This CDR3 has 14 residues. The V gene lost 4 bases and the J gene lost 4 bases, with 13 bases spanning the gap. This CDR3 reads CASSFTGSTYGYTF. Here the CDR3 DNA reads TGTGCCAGCAGTTTCACCGGGAGTACCTATGGCTACACCTTC.

The chain links TRBV2 to TRBJ2-3, with TRBD2 matching over 9 bases. The J segment lost 3 bases and the V segment lost 11 bases, leaving 6 bases of the junction unmatched. The CDR3 is 13 amino acids. Per germline, CDR1 SNHLY and CDR2 FYNNEI. The CDR3 is CAGAGGLTDTQYF. The DNA for the CDR3 is TGTGCCGGAGCGGGGGGACTTACAGATACGCAGTATTTT.

The chain carries TRBV19 and TRBJ2-1; 12 positions match TRBD1. CDR1 is LNHDA and CDR2 is SQIVND in the germline V gene (reference sequence). The length of the CDR3 is 15 residues. The V gene end was trimmed by 8 bases and the J gene end by 9 bases; junction bases not matched to a gene: 11. The CDR3 DNA follows: TGTGCCAGTGGGGGTGGGGACAGGGGGCTCATTGAGCAGTTCTTC. Translating gives CASGGGDRGLIEQFF.

The rearrangement joins TRBV7-7 to TRBJ2-2; 7 bases fit TRBD1. The V gene's germline CDR1 is SSHAT and CDR2 FNYEAQ (reference sequence). The CDR3 contains 16 residues. The junction had 10 bases not matched to a gene; V was cut back by 5 bases and J by 4 bases. CDR3 residues: CASSKNRGTSTGELFF. CDR3 nucleotides: TGTGCCAGCAGCAAAAACAGGGGAACGTCCACCGGGGAGCTGTTTTTT.

The chain employs TRBV19 and TRBJ1-2; TRBD1 matches 7 bases. The junction had 9 bases not matched to a gene; V was cut back by 4 bases and J by 4 bases. Germline V gene sequence: CDR1 LNHDA, CDR2 SQIVND (reference sequence). CDR3 length: 15 residues. For the CDR3, the DNA is TGTGCCAGTAGTAATTCGGGACAGCGGCGCTATGGCTACACCTTC. Amino acid sequence: CASSNSGQRRYGYTF.

CDR3 DNA: TGCGCCAGCAGCCCTAGCGGAAAAACAAACTATGAGCAGTTCTTC. Its translation: CASSPSGKTNYEQFF. The V call is TRBV4-1, the J call TRBJ2-1; 7 bases are shared with TRBD2. V shed 4 bases and J 8 bases; nucleotides not matched to a gene: 11. Germline lookup yields CDR1 MGHRA and CDR2 YSYEKL. The CDR3 length is 15 residues.

V and J are TRBV11-2 and TRBJ2-7; the match to TRBD2 covers 14 bases. CDR3 length: 19 amino acids. The V gene end was trimmed by 0 bases and the J gene end by 4 bases; junction bases not matched to a gene: 11. CDR1 and CDR2 (germline): SGHAT, FQNNGV. For the CDR3, the DNA is TGTGCCAGCAGCTTAGATATGGGGACTAGCGGGAGCCGAGAATACGAGCAGTACTTC. Protein sequence: CASSLDMGTSGSREYEQYF.

This clone was recorded a few times. The chain links TRBV10-3 to TRBJ1-1; a weak D match, TRBD1 (5 bases). From germline, CDR1 is ENHRY and CDR2 SYGVKD. V lost 3 bases, J lost 2 bases, and 10 bases lay in between. The CDR3 sequence is 14 residues long. The CDR3 here is CAISDGGDNTEAFF. The CDR3 bases are TGTGCCATCAGTGACGGGGGGGATAACACTGAAGCTTTCTTT.

The chain has TRBV27 and TRBJ2-1, with TRBD2 identical over 7 bases. Trimming took 3 bases from V and 0 from J; bases not matched to a gene: 5. There are 16 residues in the CDR3. The germline V gene encodes CDR1 MNHEY and CDR2 SMNVEV (reference sequence). The CDR3, as DNA: TGTGCCAGCAGTTTTCGGGGGGATAGCTCCTACAATGAGCAGTTCTTC. Protein sequence: CASSFRGDSSYNEQFF.

The chain links TRBV9 to TRBJ1-1, with D perhaps TRBD1 (5 bases). Trimming stripped 3 bases from V and 0 bases from J, with 18 bases between. Germline-derived CDR1 and CDR2 are SGDLS and YYNGEE. CDR3 length: 17 amino acids. The CDR3 protein is CASSGPGLSPMNTEAFF. The CDR3 bases are TGTGCCAGCAGCGGGCCGGGACTTAGCCCAATGAACACTGAAGCTTTCTTT.

There are a few counts of this clone. This chain connects TRBV15 to TRBJ2-2; 8 bases map to TRBD2. V gave up 0 bases and J gave up 7 bases; unmatched junction bases: 1. The CDR3 has 14 residues. Germline CDR1 LNHNV, CDR2 YYDKDF (reference sequence). The CDR3 region has the DNA TGTGCCACCAGCAGAGATCGGGAGGGCGGGGAGCTGTTTTTT. This translates into CATSRDREGGELFF.

The CDR3 loop is CASSIDRAGNQPQHF. CDR3 DNA sequence: TGTGCCAGTAGTATAGATCGCGCAGGTAATCAGCCCCAGCATTTT. This chain links TRBV19 with TRBJ1-5; D is unresolved. V gave up 0 bases and J gave up 4 bases, with 10 bases separating them. Germline V gene data show CDR1 as LNHDA and CDR2 as SQIVND (reference sequence). This CDR3 has 15 residues.

This rearrangement joins TRBV27 to TRBJ2-1; 7 bases agree with TRBD1. The V segment lost 6 bases and the J segment 7 bases; nucleotides outside the gene matches: 3. The CDR3 has 12 residues. Germline V gene sequence: CDR1 MNHEY, CDR2 SMNVEV (reference sequence). The DNA of the CDR3 is TGTGCCAGCAGCTTGACAGGGAATGAGCAGTTCTTC. Protein: CASSLTGNEQFF.

This rearrangement joins TRBV7-9 to TRBJ1-3; 8 bases agree with TRBD1. CDR1 and CDR2 (germline): SEHNR, FQNEAQ (reference sequence). The CDR3 runs to 16 residues. J gave up 1 base and V 5 bases, and 7 bases lay outside the gene matches. The chain's CDR3 is CASSQRQGYSGNTIYF. For the CDR3, the DNA is TGTGCCAGCAGCCAAAGACAGGGGTATTCTGGAAACACCATATATTTT.

CDR3 amino acids: CASSFGGGGDNQPQHF. The CDR3 bases are TGCGCCAGCAGCTTTGGAGGAGGCGGCGACAATCAGCCCCAGCATTTT. The chain employs TRBV5-1 and TRBJ1-5; no clear D gene. With 2 bases removed from V and 3 bases from J, the gap between germline ends came to 15 bases. The CDR3 covers 16 residues. Germline V gives CDR1 SGHRS, CDR2 YFSETQ.

The chain links TRBV2 to TRBJ1-2; tentatively, D is TRBD1 (6 bases). CDR1 and CDR2 (germline): SNHLY, FYNNEI. There are 14 residues in the CDR3. The ends were cut back, 6 bases at V and 2 bases at J, with 13 bases in the middle. Here the CDR3 DNA reads TGTGCCAGCAGGTTAGGACAGATCAACTATGGCTACACCTTC. Translating it yields CASRLGQINYGYTF.

The CDR3 DNA reads as TGTGCCTGGTTAACAGGCGGCACTGAAGCTTTCTTT. It codes for CAWLTGGTEAFF. The rearrangement links TRBV30 to TRBJ1-1, with D perhaps matching TRBD1 (5 bases). The V end lost 5 bases, the J end lost 4 bases, and 11 bases lay between the germline ends. This CDR3 spans 12 amino acids. Per germline, CDR1 GTSNPN and CDR2 SVGIG (reference sequence).